This TCR beta chain appears in the sequencing data of a study of blood T cells in healthy people across ages. Study-level results: The CMV status of each donor remained undetermined, and this could have confounded shifts in expanded clonotypes.

Points on this clonotype: The antigen is not known.

The CDR3 has 19 amino acids. A second PCR of roughly 7 to 11 cycles used a sample-barcoded 5' primer and a J-beta primer mix. Tags on each cDNA molecule came from a template-switch adaptor with 12 random nucleotides. TCRdb fed the 5' RACE reads into MiXCR, producing one record per CDR3 protein. The table includes 1.4 million to 1.5 million distinct CDR3 sequences, 42% detected once. The sequencing input was blood. The TCR originated in a woman in her late teens or twenties in good health. The chain links TRBV21-1 to TRBJ2-3; TRBD2, the D gene given by the table, was not confirmed from the DNA. TRBV21-1 constitutes a pseudogene. This CDR3 is CASSYTLRGGLKSTDTQYF. The CDR3 DNA reads TGTGCCAGCAGCTATACTTTGCGGGGGGGCCTTAAAAGCACAGATACGCAGTATTTT.